The clone carrying this TCR beta chain has only a few counts. Its antigen is not identified. The sequencing template was cDNA reverse transcribed from extracted RNA. This table comes from immunoSEQ multiplex PCR, and its TCRdb copy is limited to in-frame clones, with some not included. Of roughly 60,000 clones in the sample, about half were seen once. V gave up 7 bases and J gave up 3 bases; unmatched junction bases: 7. In germline, CDR1 is SQVTM, CDR2 ANQGSEA. CDR3 length equals 13 residues. This sample stems from a study of CD8+ T cells in alopecia areata. Across the study: Patients took tofacitinib for 6 to 18 months, followed by 6 drug-free months.

This sample's treatment: oral pan-JAK inhibitor, 5-10 mg twice daily. The study team obtained lesional scalp punch biopsies and peripheral blood from alopecia areata patients. Study-wide points: For patients receiving tofacitinib, scalp clonality and expanded CD8+ clones among the top 100 significantly decreased. Many expanded lesional clones persisted in scalp and blood during tofacitinib.

This sequence originates from a human donor with alopecia areata. The chain recombines TRBV29-1 with TRBJ2-7, with TRBD1 matching 9 bases. The material sequenced was CD8+ T cells sorted from blood, taken around week 37, from a patient treated with tofacitinib. CDR3 sequence: CSASGGQGYEQYF. The CDR3, as DNA: TGCAGCGCGTCTGGGGGACAGGGCTACGAGCAGTACTTC.